Here is one T cell receptor beta chain with its context. Its target is unknown. The sample comes from a study of cytomegalovirus exposure and HLA in healthy donors. Background on the study: Of the donors genotyped, several hundred in all, 80% to 85% fell in the Caucasian-associated ancestry cluster.

V lost 7 bases, J lost 1 base, and 16 bases lay in between. The CDR3 loop spans 15 amino acids. Germline V gene data show CDR1 as MNHEY and CDR2 as SMNVEV (reference sequence). The PCR used 60 Vbeta and 13 Jbeta primers. Some clones are missing from TCRdb's copy, which holds only in-frame ones; the method was immunoSEQ multiplex PCR. The table records 30,000 to 45,000 clones, around 86% of them present only once. Overall study results and limits: Only CMV serostatus was available as immune exposure information.

The sample taken for sequencing was PBMCs. This chain links TRBV27 with TRBJ1-1, with D possibly being TRBD1 (5 bases). This clonotype was sampled from a woman between 35 and 50 years old in good health and CMV-seropositive. The DNA for the CDR3 is TGTGCCAGCACCCGATCAGGGAGGGCGAACACTGAAGCTTTCTTT. Translation gives CASTRSGRANTEAFF.